The 13 T cell receptor beta chains presented below share a single source sample, sequenced in a study of tumor-infiltrating lymphocytes in primary liver carcinoma. Scientists recovered RNA and DNA together from roughly 20-30 mg of unsorted bulk tissue. A constant-region primer primed TCR beta cDNA synthesis from about 0.45 ug of total RNA. Libraries of TCR beta came from three nested multiplex PCR rounds with slightly modified ARM-PCR. TRBV1-TRBV30 forward primers paired with a C-beta reverse primer were used in the first two PCR rounds, which ran roughly 10 cycles each. MiXCR, applied by TCRdb to the multiplex PCR reads, yields one record per CDR3 protein. This table holds 90,000 to 140,000 distinct CDR3 sequences, around 84% found once. Sequencing input: liver tumor tissue from sampling region 3. Subset: tumor region T3, left-lateral pole. Receptor source: a man aged 35 to 55 with primary liver carcinoma and hepatitis B virus infection.

CDR3 in amino acids: CVISRDLGDIQYF. CDR3 nucleotides: TGTGTCATCAGCAGGGATCTAGGGGACATTCAGTACTTC. This chain joins TRBV5-5 and TRBJ2-4, with D perhaps matching TRBD1 (5 bases). Germline CDR1 reads SGHKS; CDR2 reads YYEKEE (reference sequence). CDR3 size: 13 residues.

In its sample, this clonotype was seen once. A read error may produce the germline difference seen at one junction end. The chain links TRBV11-1 to TRBJ2-3; D gene uncertain. There are 13 residues in the CDR3. Germline V gives CDR1 SGHAT, CDR2 FQDESV (reference sequence). DNA of the CDR3: TGTGCCAACAGCGTTATTGGTAAAGATACGCAGTATTTT. It encodes CANSVIGKDTQYF. Combining the CDR3 with reference TRBV11-1 and TRBJ2-3 gives the whole variable domain EAEVAQSPRYKITEKSQAVAFWCDPISGHATLYWYRQILGQGPELLVQFQDESVVDDSQLPKDRFSAERLKGVDSTLKIQPAELGDSAMYLCANSVIGKDTQYFGPGTRLTVL.

Turning to this clonotype: Lacking the conserved final phenylalanine or tryptophan, this CDR3 likely reflects a read error. This sequence joins TRBV4-3 and TRBJ2-3; either TRBD1 or TRBD2 may supply D (7 bases each). The CDR3 loop spans 15 amino acids. Germline V CDR1 and CDR2: LGHNA, YSLEER. V lost 7 bases to trimming and J lost 3 bases, with 17 bases between them. The CDR3 loop is CASNRRQGGTDTQYS. In DNA, the CDR3 is TGCGCCAGCAACCGCCGGCAGGGGGGGACAGATACGCAGTATTCT.

To note about this clonotype: Germline is not matched at one junction end, which may reflect a read error. V usage is TRBV10-1 and J usage is TRBJ2-6; 7 bases map to TRBD1. Germline lookup yields CDR1 WNHNN and CDR2 SYGVQD (reference sequence). The length of the CDR3 is 16 residues. CDR3 sequence (DNA): TGTGCCACCCCTGCGCGTAGCGAAACAGGGGCCAAGGTCCTGACTTTC. Its protein product is CATPARSETGAKVLTF.

The V gene is TRBV4-1, the J gene TRBJ2-2; D gene unclear. This CDR3 has 14 amino acids. The V end lost 10 bases, the J end lost 4 bases, and 16 bases lay between the germline ends. Germline V CDR1 and CDR2: MGHRA, YSYEKL. This CDR3 reads CANNQVATTGELFF. The CDR3, as DNA: TGCGCCAACAACCAAGTCGCCACCACCGGGGAGCTGTTTTTT.

A word on this clonotype: At one boundary the junction diverges from the germline segment, which might be a read error. The chain recombines TRBV12-3 or TRBV12-4 with TRBJ1-1; D is perhaps TRBD1 (6 bases). This CDR3 is built from 14 residues. The CDR3 protein is CAGSSGDSNNEAFF. The CDR3 coding sequence is TGTGCCGGCAGTTCAGGGGATTCGAACAATGAAGCTTTCTTT.

The chain combines TRBV7-9 with TRBJ2-5; possibly TRBD1 for D (6 bases). V was clipped by 2 bases and J by 3 bases, with 13 bases between them. The CDR3 contains 15 residues. Germline V lookup: CDR1 SEHNR, CDR2 FQNEAQ (reference sequence). Written as DNA, the CDR3 is TGTGCCAGCAGCTTATGGACAGAGGGAGAAGAGACCCAGTACTTC. Its translation is CASSLWTEGEETQYF. The full variable domain, in which reference TRBV7-9 and TRBJ2-5 provide the parts outside the CDR3, is DTGVSQNPRHKITKRGQNVTFRCDPISEHNRLYWYRQTLGQGPEFLTYFQNEAQLEKSRLLSDRFSAERPKGSFSTLEIQRTEQGDSAMYLCASSLWTEGEETQYFGPGTRLLVL.

Concerning this clonotype itself: Relative to the germline gene, one junction end is altered; a read error may explain this. This chain uses TRBV28 with TRBJ2-7, with D perhaps given as TRBD1 or TRBD2 (6 bases each). The V gene's germline CDR1 is MDHEN and CDR2 SYDVKM. The CDR3 is 14 amino acids. The CDR3 nucleotides are TGTGCCATCACTCTCGGAGGGGGGCAATACGAGCAGTATTTC. Translated: CAITLGGGQYEQYF.

The chain carries TRBV5-1 and TRBJ2-5, with a possible D match to TRBD1 (5 bases). Trimming left V 3 bases short and J 4 bases short, with 16 bases between. The germline V gene encodes CDR1 SGHRS and CDR2 YFSETQ. The CDR3 sequence is 15 residues long. CDR3 residues: CASSSDMVGRETQYF. The CDR3 coding sequence is TGCGCCAGCAGCTCGGACATGGTTGGGCGAGAGACCCAGTACTTC.

The rearrangement joins TRBV4-1 to TRBJ2-1; D gene uncertain. V was pared by 6 bases and J by 5 bases, with 17 bases between. The CDR3 contains 15 residues. CDR1 and CDR2 (germline): MGHRA, YSYEKL. The CDR3: CASSLAVLGDNEQFF. The DNA for the CDR3 is TGCGCCAGCAGTCTGGCTGTTCTAGGTGACAATGAGCAGTTCTTC.

As to this clonotype: One junction end does not reproduce the germline sequence, and a read error may be involved. The chain has TRBV30 and TRBJ1-3; no firm D call. This CDR3 is built from 15 residues. Germline-derived CDR1 and CDR2 are GTSNPN and SVGIG (reference sequence). The DNA of the CDR3 is TGTGTCTGGAGGTTTGGTCCTGGCGCTAGAAACACCATATATTTT. This translates into CVWRFGPGARNTIYF. Variable domain in full (rest from reference TRBV30 and TRBJ1-3): SQTIHQWPATLVQPVGSPLSLECTVEGTSNPNLYWYRQAAGRGLQLLFYSVGIGQISSEVPQNLSASRPQDRQFILSSKKLLLSDSGFYLCVWRFGPGARNTIYFGEGSWLTVV.

On this clonotype itself: Likely a read error: the CDR3 ends without its conserved phenylalanine or tryptophan. This chain connects TRBV5-6 to TRBJ2-1; D not certain. CDR1 is SGHDT, CDR2 YYEEEE, per germline. V lost 4 bases, J lost 4 bases, and 9 bases lay in between. The CDR3 consists of 13 residues. CDR3 nucleotides: TGTGCCAGCAGCGTAGGGAATTACAATGAGCAGTTCTTA. This translates into CASSVGNYNEQFL.

As regards this clonotype: Without the conserved terminal phenylalanine or tryptophan, this CDR3 likely stems from a read error. The chain couples TRBV28 to TRBJ2-1; perhaps TRBD2 as D (5 bases). CDR3 length: 13 residues. Looked up from germline, CDR1 is MDHEN and CDR2 is SYDVKM. The germline V and J ends were trimmed by 5 bases and 1 base, with 6 bases remaining between them. This chain's CDR3 is CASSRDSYNEQFL. CDR3 sequence (DNA): TGTGCCAGCAGTCGGGATTCCTACAATGAGCAGTTCCTT.